The sample holds a few counts of the clone carrying this T cell receptor (beta chain). Primers included in the PCR were 60 Vbeta and 13 Jbeta primers. Assay: immunoSEQ multiplex PCR; the TCRdb copy retains only in-frame clones and omits some. The data show about 150,000 clones, 65% to 80% seen once. This specimen belongs to a study of cytomegalovirus exposure and HLA in healthy donors. CDR3 length: 14 residues. Germline V gives CDR1 MDHEN, CDR2 SYDVKM. V lost 2 bases and J lost 3, with 9 bases in between. The chain uses TRBV28 and TRBJ2-3, with D maybe TRBD2 (5 bases). The clonotype originates from a man younger than 30 in good health and CMV-seronegative. The sample taken for sequencing was PBMCs. The DNA for the CDR3 is TGTGCCAGCAGTTTAGTCCTAGCAACAGATACGCAGTATTTT. Protein: CASSLVLATDTQYF.